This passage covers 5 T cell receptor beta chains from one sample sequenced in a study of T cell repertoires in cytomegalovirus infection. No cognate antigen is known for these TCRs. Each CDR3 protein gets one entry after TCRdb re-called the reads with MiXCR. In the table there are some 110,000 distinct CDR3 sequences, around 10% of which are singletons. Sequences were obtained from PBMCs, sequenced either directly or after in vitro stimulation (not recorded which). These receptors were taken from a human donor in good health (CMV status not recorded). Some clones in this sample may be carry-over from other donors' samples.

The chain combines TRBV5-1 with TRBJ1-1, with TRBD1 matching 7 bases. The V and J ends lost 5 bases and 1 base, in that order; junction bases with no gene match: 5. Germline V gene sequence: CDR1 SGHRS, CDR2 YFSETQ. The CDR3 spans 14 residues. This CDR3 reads CASSRDRGNTEAFF. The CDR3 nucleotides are TGCGCCAGCAGTCGGGACAGAGGGAACACTGAAGCTTTCTTT.

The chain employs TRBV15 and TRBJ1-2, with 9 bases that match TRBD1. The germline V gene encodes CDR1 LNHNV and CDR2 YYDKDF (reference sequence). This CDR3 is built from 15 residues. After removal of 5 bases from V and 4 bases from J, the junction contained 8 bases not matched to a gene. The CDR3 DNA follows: TGTGCCACCAGCGTTGGGGACAGGGAGACCTATGGCTACACCTTC. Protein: CATSVGDRETYGYTF.

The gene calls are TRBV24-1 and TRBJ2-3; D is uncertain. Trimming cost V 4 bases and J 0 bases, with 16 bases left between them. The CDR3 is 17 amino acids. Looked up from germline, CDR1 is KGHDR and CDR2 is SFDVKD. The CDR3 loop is CATSDPRAGRSTDTQYF. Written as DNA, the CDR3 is TGTGCCACCAGTGACCCTAGGGCTGGACGCAGCACAGATACGCAGTATTTT.

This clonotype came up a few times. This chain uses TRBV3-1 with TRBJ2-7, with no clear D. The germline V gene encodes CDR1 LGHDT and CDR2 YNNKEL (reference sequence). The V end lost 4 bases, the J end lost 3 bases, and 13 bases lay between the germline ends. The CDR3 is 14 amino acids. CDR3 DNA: TGTGCCAGCAGCCCCACGAATGCTCTCTACGAGCAGTACTTC. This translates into CASSPTNALYEQYF.

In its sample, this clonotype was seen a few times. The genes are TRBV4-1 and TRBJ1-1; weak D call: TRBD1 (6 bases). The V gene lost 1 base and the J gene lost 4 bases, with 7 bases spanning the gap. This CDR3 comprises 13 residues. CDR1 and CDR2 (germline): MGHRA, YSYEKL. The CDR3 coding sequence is TGCGCCAGCAGCCAAGCAGGGGCCACTGAAGCTTTCTTT. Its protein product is CASSQAGATEAFF.